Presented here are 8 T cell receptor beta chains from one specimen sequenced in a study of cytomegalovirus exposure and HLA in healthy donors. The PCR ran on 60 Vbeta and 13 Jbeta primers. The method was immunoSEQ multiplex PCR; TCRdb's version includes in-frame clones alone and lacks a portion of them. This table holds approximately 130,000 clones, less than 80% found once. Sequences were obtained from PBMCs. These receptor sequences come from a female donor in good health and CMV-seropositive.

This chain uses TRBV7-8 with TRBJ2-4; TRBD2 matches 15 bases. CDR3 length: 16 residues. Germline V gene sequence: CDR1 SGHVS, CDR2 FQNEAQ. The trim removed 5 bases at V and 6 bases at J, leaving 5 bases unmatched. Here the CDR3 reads CASSQGLAGGRNIQYF. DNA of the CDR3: TGTGCCAGCAGCCAGGGACTAGCGGGGGGACGAAACATTCAGTACTTC.

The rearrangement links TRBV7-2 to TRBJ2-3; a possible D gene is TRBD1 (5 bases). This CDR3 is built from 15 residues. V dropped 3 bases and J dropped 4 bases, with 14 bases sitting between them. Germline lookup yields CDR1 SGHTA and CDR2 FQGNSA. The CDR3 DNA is TGTGCCAGCAGCTTGGCCCTAAGGGGCCCAGATACGCAGTATTTT. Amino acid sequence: CASSLALRGPDTQYF. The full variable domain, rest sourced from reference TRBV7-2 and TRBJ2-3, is GAGVSQSPSNKVTEKGKDVELRCDPISGHTALYWYRQSLGQGLEFLIYFQGNSAPDKSGLPSDRFSAERTGGSVSTLTIQRTQQEDSAVYLCASSLALRGPDTQYFGPGTRLTVL.

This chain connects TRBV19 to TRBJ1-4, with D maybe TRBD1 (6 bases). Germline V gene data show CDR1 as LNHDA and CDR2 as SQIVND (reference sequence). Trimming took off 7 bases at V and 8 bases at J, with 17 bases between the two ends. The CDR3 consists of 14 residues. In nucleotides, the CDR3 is TGTGCCAGTACCCCCCAGGGGATTAAGGAAAAACTGTTTTTT. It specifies CASTPQGIKEKLFF.

CDR3 residues: CASSFRNRETTDTQYF. CDR3 DNA sequence: TGCGCCAGCAGCTTCCGTAACAGGGAGACCACAGATACGCAGTATTTT. This sequence joins TRBV5-1 and TRBJ2-3; a weak D match, TRBD1 (6 bases). The germline V and J ends were trimmed by 2 bases and 2 bases, with 15 bases remaining between them. The germline CDR1 and CDR2 sequences are SGHRS and YFSETQ. The CDR3 sequence is 16 residues long.

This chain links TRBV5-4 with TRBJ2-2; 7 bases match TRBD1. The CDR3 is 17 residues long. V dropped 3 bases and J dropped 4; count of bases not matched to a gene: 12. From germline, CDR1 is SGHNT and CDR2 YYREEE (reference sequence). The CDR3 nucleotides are TGTGCCAGCAGCTCGGGACAGACGGGCGCGGGCACCGGGGAGCTGTTTTTT. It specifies CASSSGQTGAGTGELFF.

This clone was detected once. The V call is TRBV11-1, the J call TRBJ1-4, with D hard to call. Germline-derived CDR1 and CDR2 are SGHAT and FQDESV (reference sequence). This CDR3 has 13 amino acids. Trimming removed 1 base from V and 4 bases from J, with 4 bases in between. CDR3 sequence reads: CASSLGVNEKLFF. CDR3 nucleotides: TGTGCCAGCAGCTTAGGAGTTAATGAAAAACTGTTTTTT.

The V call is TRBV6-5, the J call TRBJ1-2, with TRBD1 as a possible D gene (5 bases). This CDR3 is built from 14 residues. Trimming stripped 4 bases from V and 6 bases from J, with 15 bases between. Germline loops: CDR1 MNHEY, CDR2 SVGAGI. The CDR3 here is CASSLSRQMHGYTF. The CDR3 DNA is TGTGCCAGCAGTTTATCACGACAGATGCATGGCTACACCTTC.

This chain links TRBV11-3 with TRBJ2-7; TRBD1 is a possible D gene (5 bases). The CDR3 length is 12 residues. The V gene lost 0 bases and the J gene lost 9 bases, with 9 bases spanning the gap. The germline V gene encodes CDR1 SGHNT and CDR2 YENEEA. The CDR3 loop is CASSLDAGLQYF. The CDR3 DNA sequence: TGTGCCAGCAGCTTAGATGCAGGGTTGCAGTACTTC.